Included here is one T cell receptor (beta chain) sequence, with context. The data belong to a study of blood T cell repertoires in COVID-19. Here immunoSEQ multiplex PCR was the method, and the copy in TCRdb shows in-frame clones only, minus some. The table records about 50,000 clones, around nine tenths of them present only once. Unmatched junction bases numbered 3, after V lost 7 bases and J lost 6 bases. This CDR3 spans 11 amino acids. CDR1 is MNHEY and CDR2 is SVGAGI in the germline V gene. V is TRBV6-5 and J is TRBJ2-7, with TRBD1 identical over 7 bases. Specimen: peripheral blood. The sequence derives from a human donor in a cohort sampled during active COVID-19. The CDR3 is CASNYRGEQYF. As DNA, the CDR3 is TGTGCCAGCAACTACAGGGGCGAGCAGTACTTC.